This T cell receptor (beta chain) derives from a study of T cell repertoires in cytomegalovirus infection. Study conclusions and caveats: CMV carriers having the relevant HLA were flagged by cumulative public TCR beta family frequency.

Regarding this clonotype: Its antigen is undetermined.

The CDR3 is 14 amino acids. V was pared by 1 base and J by 10 bases, with 11 bases between. CDR1 SEHNR and CDR2 FQNEAQ come from the germline V gene (reference sequence). TCRdb re-analysed the reads in MiXCR, keeping a single row per CDR3 protein. The sample has 250,000 to 400,000 distinct CDR3 sequences, 20% to 25% seen once. The rearrangement uses TRBV7-9 and TRBJ1-6; possibly TRBD1 for D (5 bases). Source: cultured PBMCs, taken from culture after CMV antigen stimulation. This TCR was sampled from a human donor in good health (CMV status not recorded). Some clones in this sample may be carry-over from other donors' samples. The CDR3 loop is CASSLGGEGSPLHF. In DNA form, the CDR3 reads TGTGCCAGCAGCTTAGGGGGGGAAGGCTCACCCCTCCACTTT.